This T cell receptor beta chain was sequenced for a study of shared clonotypes between healthy human individuals. Broader study findings: Sequencing depth was expected to affect clonotype sharing among donors.

Germline lookup yields CDR1 SQVTM and CDR2 ANQGSEA. The length of the CDR3 is 10 residues. The V and J ends lost 7 bases and 0 bases respectively, with 4 bases between them. The DNA input per sorted-subset replicate PCR was roughly 0.2 ug, corresponding to roughly 31,000 T cell genomes. Some clones are missing from TCRdb's copy, which holds only in-frame ones; the method was immunoSEQ multiplex PCR. The table shows around 2.1 million clones, with approximately 94% occurring only once. On this clone: What it binds is unknown. This sample includes further DNA sequences coding for the same CDR3.

Naive CD8 cells lacked CD45RO and underwent positive selection for CCR7, leaving out terminally differentiated effector memory CD45RA+ cells. This clonotype originated in a man aged 18 to 35 in good health. Some clones in this sample may be carry-over from other donors' samples. The sample comprised naive CD8+ T cells from PBMCs. J is TRBJ2-7 and V is TRBV29-1; D ambiguous. CDR3 sequence (DNA): TGCAGCGCAGTCTCCTACGAGCAGTACTTC. This gives the protein CSAVSYEQYF.